This T cell receptor beta chain was identified during a study of T cell repertoires in cytomegalovirus infection. Study findings and constraints: HLA-C-restricted CMV clonotypes gave the most frequent clonotype in two of eight donors.

This clonotype was counted between two and nine times. Its matching antigen is unknown. The V gene lost 5 bases and the J gene lost 7 bases, with 22 bases spanning the gap. This CDR3 spans 15 amino acids. Germline-derived CDR1 and CDR2 are SGHNT and YYREEE (reference sequence). MiXCR, run by TCRdb on the reads, gives a single entry per CDR3 protein. The sample includes around 900,000 distinct CDR3 sequences, approximately 31% of them seen just once. The sample consisted of cultured CD8+ T cells from PBMCs, taken from culture after CMV antigen stimulation. This receptor was taken from a human donor in good health (CMV status not recorded). Some clones in this sample may be carry-over from other donors' samples. V and J are TRBV5-4 and TRBJ2-7, with D perhaps matching TRBD1 or TRBD2 (5 bases each). DNA for the CDR3: TGTGCCAGCAGGCGTGCCGGGACCCGGCAAGGAGAGCAGTACTTC. This translates into CASRRAGTRQGEQYF.